These T cell receptor beta chains were read from a single sample in a study of blood T cell repertoires in COVID-19. Assay used: immunoSEQ multiplex PCR; TCRdb lists only in-frame clones, some missing. The sample lists 25,000 to 35,000 clones, roughly 87% seen once, with 5% to 6% in the top ten. The material sequenced was peripheral blood. The origin of the receptors is a man in his 60s with active COVID-19. Both conserved end residues are trimmed from each CDR3. Fields, in order: V gene, CDR3 protein.

v_call: TRBV29-1
cdr3_aa: SVDPTGIKETQY

v_call: TRBV10-3
cdr3_aa: ATHADRSEEKLF

v_call: TRBV6-6
cdr3_aa: ASSPDSAGNTIY

v_call: TRBV7-2
cdr3_aa: ASSSQGSGNTIY

v_call: TRBV27
cdr3_aa: ASSLGPLGGPNSPLH

v_call: TRBV9
cdr3_aa: ASSPGTAAEQY

v_call: TRBV2
cdr3_aa: ASSVLKADIQY

v_call: TRBV27
cdr3_aa: ASSLLDRGVGELF

v_call: TRBV27
cdr3_aa: ASSLYSAASGLNEQF

v_call: TRBV7-3
cdr3_aa: ASSFSGGNTGELF

v_call: TRBV7-3
cdr3_aa: ASSQSHAGGETQY

v_call: TRBV5-1
cdr3_aa: ASSLPAGTGGGYT

v_call: TRBV6-5
cdr3_aa: AREDRAGGELF

v_call: TRBV2
cdr3_aa: AISSSGSEKLF

v_call: TRBV7-3
cdr3_aa: ASSLTTGYNSPLH

v_call: TRBV7-2
cdr3_aa: ASSLGRNSGGGDTQY

v_call: TRBV11-2
cdr3_aa: ASSPGARGGAGTQY

v_call: TRBV6-5
cdr3_aa: ASSRGDSPLH

v_call: TRBV6-5
cdr3_aa: ASMGFGGSTDTQY

v_call: TRBV28
cdr3_aa: ASHSSDRGSGNTIY

v_call: TRBV21-1
cdr3_aa: ATKGDRSYEQY

v_call: TRBV7-2
cdr3_aa: ASSLRSQQFGTEAF

v_call: TRBV4-1
cdr3_aa: ASSQDRGLSSYNEQF

v_call: TRBV9
cdr3_aa: ASSVDGARTTYEQY

v_call: TRBV5-1
cdr3_aa: ASSVGRGVGYT

v_call: TRBV6-2/TRBV6-3
cdr3_aa: ASSTGTSGFLAKNIQY

v_call: TRBV9
cdr3_aa: ASSEGGLAGVQETQY